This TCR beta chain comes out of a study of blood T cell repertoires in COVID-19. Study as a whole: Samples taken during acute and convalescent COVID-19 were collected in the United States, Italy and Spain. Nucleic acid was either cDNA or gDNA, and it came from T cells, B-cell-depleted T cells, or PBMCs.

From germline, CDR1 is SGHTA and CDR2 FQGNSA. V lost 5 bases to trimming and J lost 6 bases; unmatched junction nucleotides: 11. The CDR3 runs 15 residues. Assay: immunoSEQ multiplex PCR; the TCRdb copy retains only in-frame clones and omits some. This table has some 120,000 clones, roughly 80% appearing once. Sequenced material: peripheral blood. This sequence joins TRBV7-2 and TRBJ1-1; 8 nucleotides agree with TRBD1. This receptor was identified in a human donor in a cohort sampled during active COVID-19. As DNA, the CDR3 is TGTGCCAGCAGCCCGGCAGGGGGCGCTAGGCCTGAAGCTTTCTTT. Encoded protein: CASSPAGGARPEAFF.